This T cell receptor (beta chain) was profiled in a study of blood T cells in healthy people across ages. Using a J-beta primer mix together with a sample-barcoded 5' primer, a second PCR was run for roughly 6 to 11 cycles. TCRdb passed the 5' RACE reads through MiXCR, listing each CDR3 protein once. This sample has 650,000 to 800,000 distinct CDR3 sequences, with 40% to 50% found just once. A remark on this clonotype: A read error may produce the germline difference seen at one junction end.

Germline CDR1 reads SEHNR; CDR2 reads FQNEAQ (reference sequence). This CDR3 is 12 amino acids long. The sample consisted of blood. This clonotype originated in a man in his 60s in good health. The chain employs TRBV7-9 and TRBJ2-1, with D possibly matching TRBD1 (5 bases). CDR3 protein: CASSSGRDERFF. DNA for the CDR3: TGTGCCAGCAGCTCAGGGCGCGATGAGCGGTTCTTC.